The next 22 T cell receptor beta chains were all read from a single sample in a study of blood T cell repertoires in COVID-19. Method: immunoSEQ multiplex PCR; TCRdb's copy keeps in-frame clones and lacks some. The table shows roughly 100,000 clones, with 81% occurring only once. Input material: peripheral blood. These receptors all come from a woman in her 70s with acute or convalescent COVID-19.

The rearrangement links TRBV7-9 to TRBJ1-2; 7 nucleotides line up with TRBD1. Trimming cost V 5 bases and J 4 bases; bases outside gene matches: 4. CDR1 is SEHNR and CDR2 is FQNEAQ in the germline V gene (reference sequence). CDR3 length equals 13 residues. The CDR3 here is CASSPGTAYGYTF. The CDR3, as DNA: TGTGCCAGCAGCCCCGGGACAGCCTATGGCTACACCTTC.

CDR3 DNA sequence: TGTGCCAGCAGCCGGGACAGGGCTAATGAAAAACTGTTTTTT. It specifies CASSRDRANEKLFF. This chain links TRBV5-4 with TRBJ1-4; 9 bases match TRBD1. V shed 4 bases and J 3 bases; nucleotides not matched to a gene: 1. The CDR3 sequence is 14 residues long. Germline V gene data show CDR1 as SGHNT and CDR2 as YYREEE (reference sequence).

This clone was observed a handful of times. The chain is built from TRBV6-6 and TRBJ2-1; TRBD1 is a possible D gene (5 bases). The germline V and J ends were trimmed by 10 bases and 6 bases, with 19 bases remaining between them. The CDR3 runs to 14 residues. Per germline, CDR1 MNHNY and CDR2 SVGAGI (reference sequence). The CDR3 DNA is TGTGCCACCAGAGTGGGGCAGTGGGGCAATGAGCAGTTCTTC. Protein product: CATRVGQWGNEQFF.

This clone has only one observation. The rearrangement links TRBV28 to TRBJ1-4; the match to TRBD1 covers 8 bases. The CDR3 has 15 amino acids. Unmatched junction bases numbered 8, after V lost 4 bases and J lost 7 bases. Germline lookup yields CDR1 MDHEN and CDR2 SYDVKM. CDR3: CASSSTRGHGEKLFF. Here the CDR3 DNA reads TGTGCCAGCAGTTCGACCAGGGGGCATGGTGAAAAACTGTTTTTT.

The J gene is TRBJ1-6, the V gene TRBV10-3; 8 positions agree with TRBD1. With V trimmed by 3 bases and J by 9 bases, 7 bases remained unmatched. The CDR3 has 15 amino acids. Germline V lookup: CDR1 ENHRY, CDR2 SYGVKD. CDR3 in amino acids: CAISDFGQGGSPLHF. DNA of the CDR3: TGTGCCATCAGTGATTTTGGACAGGGTGGTTCACCCCTCCACTTT.

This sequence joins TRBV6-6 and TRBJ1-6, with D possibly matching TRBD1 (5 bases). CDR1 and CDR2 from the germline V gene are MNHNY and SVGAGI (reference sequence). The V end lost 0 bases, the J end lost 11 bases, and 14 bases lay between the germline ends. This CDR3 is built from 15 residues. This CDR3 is CASSYSLQGVAPLHF. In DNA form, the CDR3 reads TGTGCCAGCAGTTACTCCCTCCAAGGGGTTGCACCCCTCCACTTT.

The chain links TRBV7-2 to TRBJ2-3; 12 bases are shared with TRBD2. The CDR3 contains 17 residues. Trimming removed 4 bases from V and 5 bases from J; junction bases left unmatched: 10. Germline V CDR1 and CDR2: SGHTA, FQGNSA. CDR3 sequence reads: CASSSQTSGGGLDTQYF. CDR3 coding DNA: TGTGCCAGCAGCTCTCAGACTAGCGGGGGAGGGTTAGATACGCAGTATTTT. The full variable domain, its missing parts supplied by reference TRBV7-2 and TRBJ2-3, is GAGVSQSPSNKVTEKGKDVELRCDPISGHTALYWYRQSLGQGLEFLIYFQGNSAPDKSGLPSDRFSAERTGGSVSTLTIQRTQQEDSAVYLCASSSQTSGGGLDTQYFGPGTRLTVL.

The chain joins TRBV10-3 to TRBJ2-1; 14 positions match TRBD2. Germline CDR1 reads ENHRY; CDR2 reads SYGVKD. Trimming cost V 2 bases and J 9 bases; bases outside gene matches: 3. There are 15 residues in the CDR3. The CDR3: CAISEVGLAGVEQFF. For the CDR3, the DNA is TGTGCCATCAGTGAGGTGGGACTAGCGGGGGTTGAGCAGTTCTTC.

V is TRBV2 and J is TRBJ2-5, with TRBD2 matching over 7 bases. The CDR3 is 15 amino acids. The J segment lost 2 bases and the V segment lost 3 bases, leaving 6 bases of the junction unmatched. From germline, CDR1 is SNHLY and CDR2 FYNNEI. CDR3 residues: CASSEWRGTQETQYF. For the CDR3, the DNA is TGTGCCAGCAGTGAGTGGCGGGGGACTCAAGAGACCCAGTACTTC.

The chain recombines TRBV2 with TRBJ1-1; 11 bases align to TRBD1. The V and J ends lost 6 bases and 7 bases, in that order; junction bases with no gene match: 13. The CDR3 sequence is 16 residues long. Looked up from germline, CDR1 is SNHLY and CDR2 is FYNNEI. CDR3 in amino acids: CASSGSRDRGDREAFF. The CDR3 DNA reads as TGTGCCAGCAGCGGCTCCCGGGACAGGGGGGATCGTGAAGCTTTCTTT.

Here the CDR3 DNA reads TGTGCCAGCAGCGTAGAGCTGACAGCTAACTATGGCTACACCTTC. As protein: CASSVELTANYGYTF. V is TRBV9 and J is TRBJ1-2; D might be TRBD1 (5 bases). The CDR3 sequence is 15 residues long. Germline V CDR1 and CDR2: SGDLS, YYNGEE. The V end lost 0 bases, the J end lost 0 bases, and 9 bases lay between the germline ends.

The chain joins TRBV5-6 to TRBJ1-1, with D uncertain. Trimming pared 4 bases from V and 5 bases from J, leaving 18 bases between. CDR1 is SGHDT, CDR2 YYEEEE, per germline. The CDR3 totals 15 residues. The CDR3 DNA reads TGTGCCAGCAGCCCCGCCGGGGTTTATGGGACTGAAGCTTTCTTT. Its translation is CASSPAGVYGTEAFF. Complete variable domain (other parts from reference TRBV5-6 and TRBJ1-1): DAGVTQSPTHLIKTRGQQVTLRCSPKSGHDTVSWYQQALGQGPQFIFQYYEEEERQRGNFPDRFSGHQFPNYSSELNVNALLLGDSALYLCASSPAGVYGTEAFFGQGTRLTVV.

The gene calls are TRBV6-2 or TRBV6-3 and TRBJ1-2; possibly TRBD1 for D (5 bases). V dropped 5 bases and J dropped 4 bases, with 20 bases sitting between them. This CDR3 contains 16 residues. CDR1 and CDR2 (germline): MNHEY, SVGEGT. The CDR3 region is CASSGGTGAVGYGYTF. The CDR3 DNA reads TGTGCCAGCAGTGGCGGGACGGGAGCGGTTGGCTATGGCTACACCTTC.

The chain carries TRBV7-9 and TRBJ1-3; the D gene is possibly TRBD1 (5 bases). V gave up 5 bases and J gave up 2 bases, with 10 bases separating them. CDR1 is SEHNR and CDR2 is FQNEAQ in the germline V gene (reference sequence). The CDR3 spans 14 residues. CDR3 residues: CASSPYRPGNTIYF. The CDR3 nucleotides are TGTGCCAGCAGCCCCTACAGGCCTGGAAACACCATATATTTT.

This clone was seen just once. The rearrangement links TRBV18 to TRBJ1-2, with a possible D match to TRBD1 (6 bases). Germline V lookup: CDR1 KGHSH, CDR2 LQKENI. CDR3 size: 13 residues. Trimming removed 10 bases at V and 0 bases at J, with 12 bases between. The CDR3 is CATRTETNYGYTF. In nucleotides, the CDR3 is TGTGCCACCCGGACAGAAACTAACTATGGCTACACCTTC.

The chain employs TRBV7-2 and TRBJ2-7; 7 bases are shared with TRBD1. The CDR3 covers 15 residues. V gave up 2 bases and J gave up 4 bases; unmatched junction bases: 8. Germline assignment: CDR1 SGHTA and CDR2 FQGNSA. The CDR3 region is CASSLWVGGRYEQYF. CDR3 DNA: TGTGCCAGCAGCTTATGGGTAGGGGGCAGATACGAGCAGTACTTC.

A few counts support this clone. CDR3 region: CAGNFSTGVYGYTF. The CDR3 bases are TGTGCCGGAAACTTCTCGACAGGGGTCTATGGCTACACCTTC. The gene calls are TRBV3-1 (or the pseudogene TRBV3-2) and TRBJ1-2; 8 bases align to TRBD1. Per germline, CDR1 LGHDT and CDR2 YNNKEL (reference sequence). The CDR3 extends over 14 amino acids. Germline trimming cut 11 bases from V and 4 bases from J; bases unmatched to any gene: 12.

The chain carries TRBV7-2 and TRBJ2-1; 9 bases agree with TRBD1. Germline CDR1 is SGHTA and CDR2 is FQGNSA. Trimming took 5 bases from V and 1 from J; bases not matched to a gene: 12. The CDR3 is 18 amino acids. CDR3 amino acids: CASSPLGQGKGSYNEQFF. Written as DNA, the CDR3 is TGTGCCAGCAGCCCCCTTGGACAGGGGAAGGGATCCTACAATGAGCAGTTCTTC.

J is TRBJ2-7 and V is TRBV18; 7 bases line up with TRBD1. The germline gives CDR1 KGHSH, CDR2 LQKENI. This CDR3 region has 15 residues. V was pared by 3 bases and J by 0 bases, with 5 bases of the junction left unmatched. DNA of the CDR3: TGTGCCAGCTCACCTGGGACAGCGGCCTCCTACGAGCAGTACTTC. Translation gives CASSPGTAASYEQYF.

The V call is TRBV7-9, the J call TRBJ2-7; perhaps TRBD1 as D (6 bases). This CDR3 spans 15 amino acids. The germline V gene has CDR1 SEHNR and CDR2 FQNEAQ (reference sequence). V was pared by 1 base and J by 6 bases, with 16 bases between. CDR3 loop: CASSLGAGVSPEQYF. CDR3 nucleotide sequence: TGTGCCAGCAGCTTAGGGGCAGGGGTTTCACCCGAGCAGTACTTC.

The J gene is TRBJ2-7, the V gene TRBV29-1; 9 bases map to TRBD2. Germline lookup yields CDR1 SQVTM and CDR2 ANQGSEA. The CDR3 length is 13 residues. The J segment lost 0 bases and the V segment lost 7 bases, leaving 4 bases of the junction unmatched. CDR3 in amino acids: CSARLADSYEQYF. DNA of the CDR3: TGCAGCGCCAGACTAGCGGACTCCTACGAGCAGTACTTC.

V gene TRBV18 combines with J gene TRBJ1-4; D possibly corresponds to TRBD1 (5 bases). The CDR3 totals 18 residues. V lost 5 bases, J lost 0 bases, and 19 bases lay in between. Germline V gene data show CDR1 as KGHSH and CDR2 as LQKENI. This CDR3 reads CASSVVPHLGATNEKLFF. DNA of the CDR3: TGTGCCAGCTCAGTCGTCCCACACTTAGGGGCAACTAATGAAAAACTGTTTTTT.